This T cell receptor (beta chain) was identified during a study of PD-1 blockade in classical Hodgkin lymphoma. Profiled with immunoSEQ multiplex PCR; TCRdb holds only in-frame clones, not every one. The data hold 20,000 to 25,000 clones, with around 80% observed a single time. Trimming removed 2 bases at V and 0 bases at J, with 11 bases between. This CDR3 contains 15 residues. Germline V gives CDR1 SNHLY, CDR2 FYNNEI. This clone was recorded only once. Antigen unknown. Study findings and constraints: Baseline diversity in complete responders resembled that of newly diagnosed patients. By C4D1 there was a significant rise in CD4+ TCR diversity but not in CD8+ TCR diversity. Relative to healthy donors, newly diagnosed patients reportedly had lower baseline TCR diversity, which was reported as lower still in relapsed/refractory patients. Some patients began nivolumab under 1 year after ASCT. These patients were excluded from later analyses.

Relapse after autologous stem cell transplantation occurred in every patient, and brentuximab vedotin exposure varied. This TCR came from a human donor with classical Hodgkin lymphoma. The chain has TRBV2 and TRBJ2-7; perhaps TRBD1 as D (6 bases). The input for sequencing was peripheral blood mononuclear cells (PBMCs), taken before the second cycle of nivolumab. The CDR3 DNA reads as TGTGCCAGCAGTGAATGGGGGACAAGCTCCTACGAGCAGTACTTC. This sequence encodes CASSEWGTSSYEQYF.